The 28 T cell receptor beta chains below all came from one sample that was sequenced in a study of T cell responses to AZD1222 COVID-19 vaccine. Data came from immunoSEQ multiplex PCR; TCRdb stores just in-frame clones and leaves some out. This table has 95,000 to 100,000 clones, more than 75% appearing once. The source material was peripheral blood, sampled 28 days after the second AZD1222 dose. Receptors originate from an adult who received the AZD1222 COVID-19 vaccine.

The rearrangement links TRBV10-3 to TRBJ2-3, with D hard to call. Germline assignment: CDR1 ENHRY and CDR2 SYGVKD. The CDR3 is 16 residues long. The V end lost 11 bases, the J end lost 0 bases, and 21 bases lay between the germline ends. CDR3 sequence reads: CASSAALTTSTDTQYF. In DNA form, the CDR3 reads TGTGCCTCCTCCGCCGCTCTGACAACTAGCACAGATACGCAGTATTTT.

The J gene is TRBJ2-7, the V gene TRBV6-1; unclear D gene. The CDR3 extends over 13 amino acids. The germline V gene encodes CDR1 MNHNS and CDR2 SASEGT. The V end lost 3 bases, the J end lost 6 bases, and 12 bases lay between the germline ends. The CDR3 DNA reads TGTGCCAGCAGTGAGACCCCCGCGACCGAGCAGTACTTC. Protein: CASSETPATEQYF.

The CDR3 region has the DNA TGTGCCACCCAGGACCTAAGCACAGATACGCAGTATTTT. It is translated as CATQDLSTDTQYF. J is TRBJ2-3 and V is TRBV3-1 (or the pseudogene TRBV3-2); no definite D call. Trimming shortened V by 10 bases and J by 0 bases, and 11 bases separated the two germline ends. The germline gives CDR1 LGHDT, CDR2 YNNKEL (reference sequence). The CDR3 is made up of 13 amino acids.

CDR3 DNA: TGTGCCAGTAGTATTGTAGGGGCGCGTCAGCCCCAGCATTTT. Its protein is CASSIVGARQPQHF. V and J are TRBV19 and TRBJ1-5; D perhaps matches TRBD1 (5 bases). V was pared by 3 bases and J by 6 bases, with 12 bases between. Germline V lookup: CDR1 LNHDA, CDR2 SQIVND (reference sequence). The CDR3 is 14 residues long. Complete variable domain (other parts from reference TRBV19 and TRBJ1-5): DGGITQSPKYLFRKEGQNVTLSCEQNLNHDAMYWYRQDPGQGLRLIYYSQIVNDFQKGDIAEGYSVSREKKESFPLTVTSAQKNPTAFYLCASSIVGARQPQHFGDGTRLSIL.

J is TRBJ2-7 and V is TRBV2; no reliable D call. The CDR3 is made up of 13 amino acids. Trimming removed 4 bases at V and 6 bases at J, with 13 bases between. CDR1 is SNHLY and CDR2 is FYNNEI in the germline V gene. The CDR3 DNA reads TGTGCCAGCAGTGTCGTAGGGCACGGCGAGCAGTACTTC. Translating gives CASSVVGHGEQYF.

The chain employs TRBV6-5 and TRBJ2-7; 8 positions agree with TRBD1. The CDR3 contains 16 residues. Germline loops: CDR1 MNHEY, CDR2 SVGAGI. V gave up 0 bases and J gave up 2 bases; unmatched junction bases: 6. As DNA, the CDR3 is TGTGCCAGCAGTTACTCGACAGGGGCCCGACCCTACGAGCAGTACTTC. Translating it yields CASSYSTGARPYEQYF.

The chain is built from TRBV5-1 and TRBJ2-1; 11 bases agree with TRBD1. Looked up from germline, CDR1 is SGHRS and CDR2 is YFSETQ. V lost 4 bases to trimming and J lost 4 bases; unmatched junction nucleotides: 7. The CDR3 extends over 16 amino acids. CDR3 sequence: CASSLGGQGAYNEQFF. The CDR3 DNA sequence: TGCGCCAGCAGCCTGGGCGGACAGGGGGCATACAATGAGCAGTTCTTC.

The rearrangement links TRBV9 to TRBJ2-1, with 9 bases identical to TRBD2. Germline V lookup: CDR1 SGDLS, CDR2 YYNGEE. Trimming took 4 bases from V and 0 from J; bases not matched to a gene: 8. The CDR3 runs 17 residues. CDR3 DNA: TGTGCCAGCAGCCCGACTAGCGGAAGCCTCTCCTACAATGAGCAGTTCTTC. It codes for CASSPTSGSLSYNEQFF.

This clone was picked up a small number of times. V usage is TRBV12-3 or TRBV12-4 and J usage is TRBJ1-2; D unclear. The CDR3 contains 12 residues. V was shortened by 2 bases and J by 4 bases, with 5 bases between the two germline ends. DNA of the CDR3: TGTGCCAGCAGTTTACAGTTCTATGGCTACACCTTC. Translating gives CASSLQFYGYTF.

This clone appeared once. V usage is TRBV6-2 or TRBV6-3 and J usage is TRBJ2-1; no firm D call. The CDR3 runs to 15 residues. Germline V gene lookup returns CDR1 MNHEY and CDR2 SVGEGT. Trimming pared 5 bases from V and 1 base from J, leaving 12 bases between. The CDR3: CASSDLRDSYNEQFF. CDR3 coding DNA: TGTGCCAGCAGTGACTTACGAGATTCCTACAATGAGCAGTTCTTC.

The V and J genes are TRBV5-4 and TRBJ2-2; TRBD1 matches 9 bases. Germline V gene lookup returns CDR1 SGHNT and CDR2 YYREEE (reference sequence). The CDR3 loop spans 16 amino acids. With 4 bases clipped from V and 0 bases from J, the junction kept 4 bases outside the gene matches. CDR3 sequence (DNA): TGTGCCAGCAGCGGGAACAGGGGGCCGAACACCGGGGAGCTGTTTTTT. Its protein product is CASSGNRGPNTGELFF.

The CDR3 region is CASSGYRGVGDYTF. DNA for the CDR3: TGTGCCAGTAGTGGCTACAGGGGTGTGGGTGACTACACCTTC. The chain joins TRBV19 to TRBJ1-2; TRBD1 matches at 7 bases. V lost 5 bases to trimming and J lost 10 bases; unmatched junction nucleotides: 13. The CDR3 is 14 amino acids. Germline V gives CDR1 LNHDA, CDR2 SQIVND (reference sequence).

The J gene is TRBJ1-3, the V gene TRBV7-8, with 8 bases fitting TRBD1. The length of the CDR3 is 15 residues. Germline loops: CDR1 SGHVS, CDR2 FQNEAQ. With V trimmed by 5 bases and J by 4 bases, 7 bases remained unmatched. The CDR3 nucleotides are TGTGCCAGCAGCCCCGCTCGGACAGGGGGAAACACCATATATTTT. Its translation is CASSPARTGGNTIYF. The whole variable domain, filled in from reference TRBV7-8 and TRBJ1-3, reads GAGVSQSPRYKVAKRGQDVALRCDPISGHVSLFWYQQALGQGPEFLTYFQNEAQLDKSGLPSDRFFAERPEGSVSTLKIQRTQQEDSAVYLCASSPARTGGNTIYFGEGSWLTVV.

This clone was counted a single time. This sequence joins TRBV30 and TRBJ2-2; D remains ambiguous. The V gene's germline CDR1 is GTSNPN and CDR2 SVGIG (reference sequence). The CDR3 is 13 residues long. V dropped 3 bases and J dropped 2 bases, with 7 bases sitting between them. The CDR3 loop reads CAWRELNTGELFF. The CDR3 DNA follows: TGTGCCTGGAGGGAACTTAACACCGGGGAGCTGTTTTTT.

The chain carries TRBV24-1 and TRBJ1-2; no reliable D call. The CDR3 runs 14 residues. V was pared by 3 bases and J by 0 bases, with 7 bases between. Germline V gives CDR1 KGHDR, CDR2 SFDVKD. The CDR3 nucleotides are TGTGCCACCAGTGATGCGTACCCTAACTATGGCTACACCTTC. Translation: CATSDAYPNYGYTF.

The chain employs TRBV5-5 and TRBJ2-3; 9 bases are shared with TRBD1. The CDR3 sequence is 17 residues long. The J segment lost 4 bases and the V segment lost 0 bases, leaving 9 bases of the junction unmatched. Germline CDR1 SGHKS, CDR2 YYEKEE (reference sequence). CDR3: CASSLEGTGWSPDTQYF. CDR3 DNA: TGTGCCAGCAGCTTGGAGGGGACAGGGTGGAGCCCAGATACGCAGTATTTT.

CDR3 sequence (DNA): TGTGCCAGCAGTTACTCCAGGGGCGGCTACGAGCAGTACTTC. Encoded protein: CASSYSRGGYEQYF. The chain couples TRBV6-2 or TRBV6-3 to TRBJ2-7, with D possibly being TRBD1 (6 bases). Germline CDR1 is MNHEY and CDR2 is SVGEGT. There are 14 residues in the CDR3. V was trimmed by 0 bases and J by 3 bases, leaving 9 bases between them.

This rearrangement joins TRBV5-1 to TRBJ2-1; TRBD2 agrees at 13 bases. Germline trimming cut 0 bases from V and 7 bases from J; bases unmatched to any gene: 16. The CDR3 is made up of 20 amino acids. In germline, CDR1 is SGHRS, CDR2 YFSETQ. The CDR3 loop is CASSLVLLAGGPRRGNEQFF. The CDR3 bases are TGCGCCAGCAGCTTGGTTTTACTAGCGGGAGGGCCTAGGCGGGGAAATGAGCAGTTCTTC. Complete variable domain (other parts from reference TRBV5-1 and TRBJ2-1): KAGVTQTPRYLIKTRGQQVTLSCSPISGHRSVSWYQQTPGQGLQFLFEYFSETQRNKGNFPGRFSGRQFSNSRSEMNVSTLELGDSALYLCASSLVLLAGGPRRGNEQFFGPGTRLTVL.

The CDR3 DNA reads TGTGCCAGCAGCGGGGGAAGGGCGAACACTGAAGCTTTCTTT. Translation: CASSGGRANTEAFF. V is TRBV11-2 and J is TRBJ1-1; the D gene is possibly TRBD1 (5 bases). V was clipped by 5 bases and J by 1 base, with 11 bases between them. The CDR3 covers 14 residues. CDR1 is SGHAT, CDR2 FQNNGV, per germline.

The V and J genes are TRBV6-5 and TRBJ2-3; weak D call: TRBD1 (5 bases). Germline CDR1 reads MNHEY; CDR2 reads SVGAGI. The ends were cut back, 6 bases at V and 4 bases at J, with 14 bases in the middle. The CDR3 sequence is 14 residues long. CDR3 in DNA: TGTGCCAGCAGGAAAGACAGATACTCAGATACGCAGTATTTT. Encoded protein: CASRKDRYSDTQYF.

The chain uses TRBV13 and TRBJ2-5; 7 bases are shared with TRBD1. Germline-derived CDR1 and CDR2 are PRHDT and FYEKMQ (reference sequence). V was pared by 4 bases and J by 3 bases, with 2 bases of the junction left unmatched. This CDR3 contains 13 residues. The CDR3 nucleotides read TGTGCCAGCAGCTACGACAGGGAAGAGACCCAGTACTTC. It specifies CASSYDREETQYF. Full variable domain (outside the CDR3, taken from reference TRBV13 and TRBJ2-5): AAGVIQSPRHLIKEKRETATLKCYPIPRHDTVYWYQQGPGQDPQFLISFYEKMQSDKGSIPDRFSAQQFSDYHSELNMSSLELGDSALYFCASSYDREETQYFGPGTRLLVL.

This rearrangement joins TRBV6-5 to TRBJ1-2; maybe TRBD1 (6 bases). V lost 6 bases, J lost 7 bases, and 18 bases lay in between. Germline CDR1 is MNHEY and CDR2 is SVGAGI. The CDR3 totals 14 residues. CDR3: CASSNAGGVGGYTF. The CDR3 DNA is TGTGCCAGCAGCAATGCGGGGGGCGTCGGTGGCTACACCTTC.

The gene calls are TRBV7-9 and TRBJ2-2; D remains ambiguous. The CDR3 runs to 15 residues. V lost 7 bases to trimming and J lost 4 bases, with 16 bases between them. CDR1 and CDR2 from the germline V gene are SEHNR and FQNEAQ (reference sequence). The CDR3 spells CASTPEGIGTGELFF. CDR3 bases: TGTGCCAGCACCCCAGAAGGGATCGGCACCGGGGAGCTGTTTTTT. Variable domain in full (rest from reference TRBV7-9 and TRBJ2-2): DTGVSQNPRHKITKRGQNVTFRCDPISEHNRLYWYRQTLGQGPEFLTYFQNEAQLEKSRLLSDRFSAERPKGSFSTLEIQRTEQGDSAMYLCASTPEGIGTGELFFGEGSRLTVL.

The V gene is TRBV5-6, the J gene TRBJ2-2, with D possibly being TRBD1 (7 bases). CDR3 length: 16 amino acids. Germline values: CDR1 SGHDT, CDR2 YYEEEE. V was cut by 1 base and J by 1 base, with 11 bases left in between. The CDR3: CASSLPGGRNTGELFF. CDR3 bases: TGTGCCAGCAGCTTGCCAGGGGGGCGGAACACCGGGGAGCTGTTTTTT.

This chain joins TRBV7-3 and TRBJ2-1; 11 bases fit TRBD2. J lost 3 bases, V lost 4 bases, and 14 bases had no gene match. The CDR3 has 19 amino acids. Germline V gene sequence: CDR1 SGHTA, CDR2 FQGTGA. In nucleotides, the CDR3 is TGTGCCAGCAGCTCCCAGGGACTAGCGGTACCTGGGCGCTACAATGAGCAGTTCTTC. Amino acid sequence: CASSSQGLAVPGRYNEQFF.

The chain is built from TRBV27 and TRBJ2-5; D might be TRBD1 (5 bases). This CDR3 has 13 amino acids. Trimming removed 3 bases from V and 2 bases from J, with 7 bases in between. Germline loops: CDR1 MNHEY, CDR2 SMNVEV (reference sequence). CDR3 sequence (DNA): TGTGCCAGCAGTTTTCAGGGACAAGAGACCCAGTACTTC. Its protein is CASSFQGQETQYF.

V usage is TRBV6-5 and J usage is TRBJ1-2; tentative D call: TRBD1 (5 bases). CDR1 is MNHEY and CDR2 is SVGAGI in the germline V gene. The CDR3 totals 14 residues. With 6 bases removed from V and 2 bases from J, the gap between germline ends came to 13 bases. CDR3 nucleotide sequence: TGTGCCAGCAGAACCCCTAGGGGAAACTATGGCTACACCTTC. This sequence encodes CASRTPRGNYGYTF.

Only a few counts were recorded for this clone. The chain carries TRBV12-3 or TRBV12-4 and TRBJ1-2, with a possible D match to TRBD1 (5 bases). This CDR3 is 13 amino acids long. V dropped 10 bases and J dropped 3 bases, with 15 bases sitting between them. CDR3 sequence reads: CAIRRGSDYGYTF. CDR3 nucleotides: TGTGCCATCAGGAGGGGCTCCGACTATGGCTACACCTTC.